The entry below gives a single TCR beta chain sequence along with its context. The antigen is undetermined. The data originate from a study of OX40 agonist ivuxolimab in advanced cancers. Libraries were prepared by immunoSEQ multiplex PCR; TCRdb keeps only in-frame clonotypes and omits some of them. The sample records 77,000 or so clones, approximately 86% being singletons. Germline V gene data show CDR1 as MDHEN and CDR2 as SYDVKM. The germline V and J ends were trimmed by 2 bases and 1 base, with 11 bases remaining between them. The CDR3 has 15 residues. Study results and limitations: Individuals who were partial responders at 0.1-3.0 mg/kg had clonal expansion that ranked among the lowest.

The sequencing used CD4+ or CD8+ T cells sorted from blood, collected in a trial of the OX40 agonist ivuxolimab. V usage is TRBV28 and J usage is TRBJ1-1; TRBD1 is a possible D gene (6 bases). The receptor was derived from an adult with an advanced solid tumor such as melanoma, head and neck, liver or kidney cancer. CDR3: CASSLGDTWNTEAFF. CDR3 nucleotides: TGTGCCAGCAGTTTAGGGGACACTTGGAACACTGAAGCTTTCTTT.